Each of the 20 T cell receptor beta chains below was sequenced from the same sample in a study of long-term antiretroviral therapy in people with HIV. It was version v3.0 of the immunoSEQ assay that was run at survey level. Sequenced by immunoSEQ multiplex PCR; TCRdb stores in-frame clones only, minus some. The sample has around 25,000 clones, roughly nine tenths seen once; the top ten hold around 4%. The sequences come from unsorted PBMCs, collected 1.9 years after starting antiretroviral therapy. All receptors derive from a woman aged 30 to 39 with HIV.

This clone was seen a single time. The V and J genes are TRBV29-1 and TRBJ1-3, with D maybe TRBD1 (6 bases). This CDR3 has 13 amino acids. V lost 1 base to trimming and J lost 3 bases, with 7 bases between them. CDR1 is SQVTM, CDR2 ANQGSEA, per germline. Here the CDR3 DNA reads TGCAGCGTTGAAGGCAGGGGTGGAAACACCATATATTTT. Translating gives CSVEGRGGNTIYF.

The chain uses TRBV5-4 and TRBJ1-4; TRBD1 might be the D (5 bases). V lost 4 bases and J 8 bases, leaving 9 bases between the germline ends. Germline values: CDR1 SGHNT, CDR2 YYREEE (reference sequence). This CDR3 has 12 residues. In DNA, the CDR3 is TGTGCCAGCAGCCTCGACAGAGAAAAACTGTTTTTT. The encoded protein is CASSLDREKLFF.

The rearrangement uses TRBV11-1 and TRBJ1-4, with 7 bases fitting TRBD1. The germline V gene has CDR1 SGHAT and CDR2 FQDESV (reference sequence). This CDR3 has 14 residues. After removal of 5 bases from V and 8 bases from J, the junction contained 8 bases not matched to a gene. The CDR3: CASSPGTATEKLFF. CDR3 coding DNA: TGTGCCAGCAGCCCCGGGACAGCCACAGAAAAACTGTTTTTT.

The chain has TRBV5-1 and TRBJ2-5; D possibly corresponds to TRBD2 (5 bases). This CDR3 region has 15 residues. Looked up from germline, CDR1 is SGHRS and CDR2 is YFSETQ. V dropped 4 bases and J dropped 5 bases, with 18 bases sitting between them. Here the CDR3 reads CASSMTDSPAETQYF. In DNA, the CDR3 is TGCGCCAGCAGCATGACGGACTCGCCGGCGGAGACCCAGTACTTC.

The chain is built from TRBV2 and TRBJ1-1; weak D call: TRBD1 (6 bases). CDR3 size: 15 residues. Germline V gene lookup returns CDR1 SNHLY and CDR2 FYNNEI. Trimming took off 6 bases at V and 1 base at J, with 15 bases between the two ends. The chain's CDR3 is CASRPGEQGNTEAFF. The CDR3 DNA sequence: TGTGCCAGCAGGCCCGGAGAACAGGGGAACACTGAAGCTTTCTTT.

V gene TRBV9 combines with J gene TRBJ2-3, with D unresolved. The CDR3 is made up of 15 amino acids. Trimming cost V 2 bases and J 2 bases, with 12 bases left between them. Germline values: CDR1 SGDLS, CDR2 YYNGEE. The CDR3 DNA sequence: TGTGCCAGCAGCGTGACGCCCCTACTCACAGATACGCAGTATTTT. Amino acid sequence: CASSVTPLLTDTQYF. The full variable domain, rest sourced from reference TRBV9 and TRBJ2-3, is DSGVTQTPKHLITATGQRVTLRCSPRSGDLSVYWYQQSLDQGLQFLIQYYNGEERAKGNILERFSAQQFPDLHSELNLSSLELGDSALYFCASSVTPLLTDTQYFGPGTRLTVL.

The chain carries TRBV20-1 and TRBJ1-1; D ambiguous. Trimming removed 8 bases at V and 4 bases at J, with 8 bases between. Germline loops: CDR1 DFQATT, CDR2 SNEGSKA (reference sequence). This CDR3 has 10 residues. CDR3 sequence reads: CSLTRTEAFF. In DNA, the CDR3 is TGCAGTCTCACCCGCACTGAAGCTTTCTTT.

The chain is built from TRBV7-2 and TRBJ2-5, with D perhaps TRBD2 (6 bases). Trimming pared 1 base from V and 1 base from J, leaving 16 bases between. CDR1 is SGHTA, CDR2 FQGNSA, per germline. The CDR3 totals 17 residues. CDR3 region: CASSLGATGGTQETQYF. CDR3 in DNA: TGTGCCAGCAGCTTAGGCGCAACCGGGGGAACCCAAGAGACCCAGTACTTC.

J is TRBJ1-6 and V is TRBV6-1; TRBD1 agrees at 7 bases. V trimming: 4 bases; J trimming: 10 bases; junction bases outside the gene matches: 7. The germline gives CDR1 MNHNS, CDR2 SASEGT. The CDR3 is made up of 14 amino acids. CDR3 sequence (DNA): TGTGCCAGCAGTGGAACAGGGGTACGATCACCCCTCCACTTT. This gives the protein CASSGTGVRSPLHF.

This clone turned up a few times. The chain has TRBV6-1 and TRBJ1-5, with D tentatively TRBD1 (6 bases). The CDR3 consists of 17 residues. Trimming removed 4 bases at V and 5 bases at J, with 21 bases between. Germline V gene sequence: CDR1 MNHNS, CDR2 SASEGT. The CDR3 DNA reads TGTGCCAGCAGTGCGACAACCAACAGGGTTCGGGATCAGCCCCAGCATTTT. It encodes CASSATTNRVRDQPQHF.

V gene TRBV9 combines with J gene TRBJ1-1; D perhaps matches TRBD1 (5 bases). V was cut by 4 bases and J by 2 bases, with 15 bases left in between. The germline V gene has CDR1 SGDLS and CDR2 YYNGEE. The length of the CDR3 is 15 residues. This CDR3 is CASSPKGAENTEAFF. CDR3 in DNA: TGTGCCAGCAGCCCCAAAGGGGCAGAAAACACTGAAGCTTTCTTT.

The V and J genes are TRBV20-1 and TRBJ2-5; no definite D call. This CDR3 is built from 11 residues. Per germline, CDR1 DFQATT and CDR2 SNEGSKA (reference sequence). Trimming pared 6 bases from V and 5 bases from J, leaving 10 bases between. This CDR3 reads CSADQSETQYF. CDR3 in DNA: TGCAGTGCGGATCAATCGGAGACCCAGTACTTC.

The chain uses TRBV6-5 and TRBJ1-5; tentative D call: TRBD1 (5 bases). The CDR3 consists of 15 residues. From germline, CDR1 is MNHEY and CDR2 SVGAGI. V was pared by 6 bases and J by 7 bases, with 19 bases between. CDR3 sequence: CASSRTSTAQQPQHF. CDR3 DNA: TGTGCCAGCAGCCGAACATCGACAGCACAACAGCCCCAGCATTTT.

The chain carries TRBV6-1 and TRBJ1-6; D unclear. The CDR3 covers 16 residues. CDR1 MNHNS and CDR2 SASEGT come from the germline V gene. V was trimmed by 3 bases and J by 4 bases, leaving 13 bases between them. The CDR3 spells CASSDWGDGYNSPLHF. Here the CDR3 DNA reads TGTGCCAGCAGTGATTGGGGAGACGGATATAATTCACCCCTCCACTTT.

This clone was counted between two and nine times. The chain links TRBV4-1 to TRBJ1-5; D remains ambiguous. Trimming stripped 1 base from V and 3 bases from J, with 7 bases between. Germline lookup yields CDR1 MGHRA and CDR2 YSYEKL. This CDR3 is built from 14 residues. The CDR3 sequence: CASSQVQFNQPQHF. The CDR3 nucleotides read TGCGCCAGCAGCCAAGTGCAGTTCAATCAGCCCCAGCATTTT.

The V gene is TRBV19, the J gene TRBJ1-6; TRBD1 is a possible D gene (5 bases). V was shortened by 9 bases and J by 6 bases, with 15 bases between the two germline ends. CDR3 length equals 14 residues. Germline loops: CDR1 LNHDA, CDR2 SQIVND (reference sequence). The CDR3 DNA reads TGTGCCAGCAGCTCCGGGACGGTTAATTCACCCCTCCACTTT. It translates to CASSSGTVNSPLHF.

The rearrangement links TRBV5-1 to TRBJ1-1, with 10 nucleotides matching TRBD1. The germline CDR1 and CDR2 sequences are SGHRS and YFSETQ. V lost 9 bases and J lost 1; bases outside the gene matches: 12. The CDR3 is 16 residues long. For the CDR3, the DNA is TGCGCCACGAGACAGGGGGCGACTACCCCGAACACTGAAGCTTTCTTT. Protein product: CATRQGATTPNTEAFF.

J is TRBJ2-3 and V is TRBV12-5; TRBD2 aligns across 9 bases. CDR1 and CDR2 from the germline V gene are LGHNT and FRNRAP. Trimming removed 4 bases from V and 2 bases from J; junction bases left unmatched: 25. The CDR3 has 22 residues. CDR3 protein: CASGWARSILAGGHIVTDTQYF. CDR3 sequence (DNA): TGTGCTAGTGGTTGGGCCCGGTCAATCCTGGCGGGGGGGCATATTGTCACAGATACGCAGTATTTT. The variable domain in full, with the rest retrieved from reference TRBV12-5 and TRBJ2-3, is DARVTQTPRHKVTEMGQEVTMRCQPILGHNTVFWYRQTMMQGLELLAYFRNRAPLDDSGMPKDRFSAEMPDATLATLKIQPSEPRDSAVYFCASGWARSILAGGHIVTDTQYFGPGTRLTVL.

The rearrangement uses TRBV9 and TRBJ1-4, with a possible D match to TRBD1 (6 bases). Germline V gene sequence: CDR1 SGDLS, CDR2 YYNGEE. V was shortened by 0 bases and J by 8 bases, with 11 bases between the two germline ends. The CDR3 consists of 14 residues. CDR3 in DNA: TGTGCCAGCAGCGTAGCGAACAGGGACGAAAAACTGTTTTTT. Translating it yields CASSVANRDEKLFF.

V is TRBV27 and J is TRBJ1-5; TRBD1 agrees at 7 bases. Germline trimming cut 5 bases from V and 3 bases from J; bases unmatched to any gene: 4. Germline CDR1 is MNHEY and CDR2 is SMNVEV (reference sequence). The CDR3 loop spans 14 amino acids. CDR3 nucleotides: TGTGCCAGCAGTCCTACAGGGGCCAATCAGCCCCAGCATTTT. Translated, it gives CASSPTGANQPQHF.